Listed here is a single T cell receptor beta chain. Its antigen is unknown. These data belong to a study of regulatory T cells in long-lasting Graves disease. Broader study findings: There were preferences for TRBV28, TRBJ1-2 and TRBJ2-5 in persistent disease.

In germline, CDR1 is PRHDT, CDR2 FYEKMQ (reference sequence). V lost 4 bases, J lost 4 bases, and 5 bases stayed unmatched. The CDR3 runs 16 residues. TCR beta libraries were built with iRepertoire HTBI primers and Arm-PCR of CDR3 regions. MiXCR, applied by TCRdb to the multiplex PCR reads, yields one record per CDR3 protein. The sample holds some 340,000 distinct CDR3 sequences, around 23% seen once. Described time point: persistent/refractory GD, antithyroid drugs over 5 years with positive TRAb. PBMC RNA served as the TCR library source. Guidelines of the American Thyroid Association were used to diagnose Graves' disease. Recruitment took place at an endocrinology department in Xi'an, China.

The clonotype was recovered from a woman aged 40 to 49 with Graves disease. This sample comprised peripheral blood mononuclear cells (PBMCs), obtained when the disease was refractory, from a patient treated with antithyroid drugs. V usage is TRBV13 and J usage is TRBJ1-4; 11 positions match TRBD1. CDR3 nucleotides: TGTGCCAGCAGCTACGGGACAGGGGGGAGTAATGAAAAACTGTTTTTT. Residues: CASSYGTGGSNEKLFF.